The 29 T cell receptor beta chains given below trace back to one sample, sequenced in a study of cytomegalovirus exposure and HLA in healthy donors. Vbeta (60) and Jbeta (13) primers were used in the PCR. The method was immunoSEQ multiplex PCR; TCRdb's version includes in-frame clones alone and lacks a portion of them. The sample has about 100,000 clones, 60% to 75% seen once. Sequenced input: PBMCs. All receptors derive from a man over 45 in good health and CMV-seronegative.

The V and J genes are TRBV7-8 and TRBJ2-3; 12 bases align to TRBD2. V trimming: 5 bases; J trimming: 0 bases; junction bases outside the gene matches: 6. Germline CDR1 and CDR2: SGHVS and FQNEAQ. The CDR3 runs 17 residues. CDR3 residues: CASSKRTSGISTDTQYF. CDR3 sequence (DNA): TGTGCCAGCAGCAAACGGACTAGCGGGATAAGCACAGATACGCAGTATTTT.

This clone showed up just a few times. The V gene is TRBV7-2, the J gene TRBJ1-1; TRBD1 matches at 7 bases. The ends lost 4 bases at V and 4 bases at J; junction bases unmatched: 6. The CDR3 is 14 amino acids. Germline CDR1 reads SGHTA; CDR2 reads FQGNSA. CDR3 in amino acids: CASSSTGTVTEAFF. In nucleotides, the CDR3 is TGTGCCAGCAGCTCAACCGGGACAGTCACTGAAGCTTTCTTT.

The chain joins TRBV9 to TRBJ1-3; possibly TRBD1 for D (5 bases). Trimming removed 0 bases from V and 2 bases from J, with 12 bases in between. Germline V gene sequence: CDR1 SGDLS, CDR2 YYNGEE. This CDR3 region has 16 residues. The CDR3 reads CASSVAQGKAGNTIYF. The CDR3 nucleotides are TGTGCCAGCAGCGTAGCCCAGGGAAAGGCTGGAAACACCATATATTTT.

J is TRBJ2-3 and V is TRBV9; possible D gene TRBD1, 5 bases. The germline CDR1 and CDR2 sequences are SGDLS and YYNGEE. The CDR3 sequence is 16 residues long. V shed 4 bases and J shed 6 bases, with 21 bases lying between them. The CDR3 bases are TGTGCCAGCAGCCTGTATGACAGCCGAGGAAGGGATACGCAGTATTTT. It translates to CASSLYDSRGRDTQYF.

The chain uses TRBV9 and TRBJ2-7; 8 bases match TRBD1. The germline V gene has CDR1 SGDLS and CDR2 YYNGEE. The CDR3 totals 15 residues. With 0 bases clipped from V and 0 bases from J, the junction kept 2 bases outside the gene matches. The CDR3 is CASSVAGTGSYEQYF. The CDR3 bases are TGTGCCAGCAGCGTAGCTGGGACAGGCTCCTACGAGCAGTACTTC.

V gene TRBV7-3 combines with J gene TRBJ2-1; 8 bases are a match to TRBD2. CDR3 size: 16 residues. CDR1 SGHTA and CDR2 FQGTGA come from the germline V gene. With 2 bases clipped from V and 8 bases from J, the junction kept 11 bases outside the gene matches. CDR3 in amino acids: CASSLQAGVGIDEQFF. CDR3 sequence (DNA): TGTGCCAGCAGCTTACAAGCGGGAGTCGGGATAGATGAGCAGTTCTTC.

The J gene is TRBJ2-5, the V gene TRBV7-2, with 15 bases matching TRBD2. Germline V lookup: CDR1 SGHTA, CDR2 FQGNSA. The CDR3 is 17 amino acids. V lost 5 bases to trimming and J lost 1 base; unmatched junction nucleotides: 5. The CDR3 DNA sequence: TGTGCCAGCAGCAACCGGACTAGCGGGAGGGCCCAAGAGACCCAGTACTTC. The encoded protein is CASSNRTSGRAQETQYF. Looking up the rest from reference TRBV7-2 and TRBJ2-5 gives the full variable domain: GAGVSQSPSNKVTEKGKDVELRCDPISGHTALYWYRQSLGQGLEFLIYFQGNSAPDKSGLPSDRFSAERTGGSVSTLTIQRTQQEDSAVYLCASSNRTSGRAQETQYFGPGTRLLVL.

The chain recombines TRBV12-1 with TRBJ2-3; the DNA was not used to check the table's D call, TRBD2. TRBV12-1 is given as a pseudogene. The CDR3 runs to 15 residues. The CDR3 sequence: CASSLGLASSDTQYF. The CDR3 nucleotides are TGTGCCAGCAGCCTTGGGCTAGCGAGTTCAGATACGCAGTATTTT.

The chain recombines TRBV7-2 with TRBJ2-3; tentatively, D is TRBD2 (6 bases). Germline-derived CDR1 and CDR2 are SGHTA and FQGNSA. The V gene lost 5 bases and the J gene lost 1 base, with 16 bases spanning the gap. The CDR3 contains 16 residues. This CDR3 reads CASSPRLSGRTDTQYF. The DNA for the CDR3 is TGTGCCAGCAGCCCCCGGTTGAGCGGGCGCACAGATACGCAGTATTTT.

The chain has TRBV5-1 and TRBJ1-2, with D possibly matching TRBD1 (6 bases). CDR3 length: 12 residues. Germline CDR1 is SGHRS and CDR2 is YFSETQ. The V end was cut by 7 bases, the J end by 7 bases, with 14 bases between. The CDR3 here is CASPQLGGGYTF. CDR3 in DNA: TGCGCCAGCCCCCAGTTAGGGGGTGGCTACACCTTC. Full variable domain (remainder filled in from reference TRBV5-1 and TRBJ1-2): KAGVTQTPRYLIKTRGQQVTLSCSPISGHRSVSWYQQTPGQGLQFLFEYFSETQRNKGNFPGRFSGRQFSNSRSEMNVSTLELGDSALYLCASPQLGGGYTFGSGTRLTVV.

CDR3 residues: CASSPRTSGRSYEQYF. The CDR3 nucleotides are TGTGCCAGCAGTCCTCGGACTAGCGGGAGGTCCTACGAGCAGTACTTC. This chain uses TRBV28 with TRBJ2-7; TRBD2 aligns across 14 bases. This CDR3 comprises 16 residues. With V trimmed by 5 bases and J by 1 base, 4 bases remained unmatched. Germline CDR1 and CDR2: MDHEN and SYDVKM. Drawing the rest from reference TRBV28 and TRBJ2-7, the complete variable domain is DVKVTQSSRYLVKRTGEKVFLECVQDMDHENMFWYRQDPGLGLRLIYFSYDVKMKEKGDIPEGYSVSREKKERFSLILESASTNQTSMYLCASSPRTSGRSYEQYFGPGTRLTVT.

This rearrangement joins TRBV5-1 to TRBJ2-6, with 7 bases fitting TRBD1. The CDR3 is 17 residues long. Per germline, CDR1 SGHRS and CDR2 YFSETQ. V dropped 4 bases and J dropped 2; count of bases not matched to a gene: 9. CDR3 bases: TGCGCCAGCAGCCGGGACGGACAGGTAGCTGGGGCCAACGTCCTGACTTTC. This codes for CASSRDGQVAGANVLTF.

For the CDR3, the DNA is TGTGCCAGCAGTCGCGATCAGGGTCGGAATCAGCCCCAGCATTTT. It codes for CASSRDQGRNQPQHF. The V and J genes are TRBV14 and TRBJ1-5, with D possibly matching TRBD1 (5 bases). Germline V gene sequence: CDR1 SGHDN, CDR2 FVKESK. V lost 6 bases and J lost 4, with 16 bases in between. The CDR3 covers 15 residues.

J is TRBJ1-2 and V is TRBV7-9, with 9 bases identical to TRBD1. The CDR3 loop spans 13 amino acids. Trimming at V came to 1 base and at J to 13 bases, leaving 7 bases not matched to a gene. CDR1 SEHNR and CDR2 FQNEAQ come from the germline V gene (reference sequence). The CDR3 loop is CASSLDSDRGITF. The CDR3 bases are TGTGCCAGCAGCTTAGATTCCGACAGGGGGATCACCTTC.

This clone was seen only a few times. The chain uses TRBV6-5 and TRBJ2-1; possibly TRBD2 for D (6 bases). The CDR3 totals 16 residues. Germline V gene lookup returns CDR1 MNHEY and CDR2 SVGAGI. The ends were cut back, 2 bases at V and 3 bases at J, with 14 bases in the middle. The chain's CDR3 is CASSYKVLAGYNEQFF. CDR3 coding DNA: TGTGCCAGCAGTTACAAGGTACTAGCCGGCTACAATGAGCAGTTCTTC.

Of note for this clone: Within the sample, other DNA sequences also encode this same CDR3. The rearrangement joins TRBV18 to TRBJ1-1; D may be TRBD1 (5 bases). The CDR3 spans 13 residues. Germline values: CDR1 KGHSH, CDR2 LQKENI. Trimming left V 6 bases short and J 1 base short, with 9 bases between. The CDR3 spells CASSPGQNTEAFF. The CDR3 region has the DNA TGTGCCAGCTCCCCCGGACAGAACACTGAAGCTTTCTTT.

This clone has a handful of counts. The chain links TRBV6-5 to TRBJ1-1, with TRBD1 matching over 8 bases. The germline V gene has CDR1 MNHEY and CDR2 SVGAGI. The CDR3 contains 14 residues. J lost 5 bases, V lost 6 bases, and 8 bases had no gene match. CDR3 amino acids: CASSATGETTEAFF. CDR3 sequence (DNA): TGTGCCAGCAGCGCGACAGGGGAAACGACTGAAGCTTTCTTT.

The sample holds a few counts of this clone. The chain carries TRBV19 and TRBJ1-5; 9 bases align to TRBD1. Germline trimming cut 3 bases from V and 5 bases from J; bases unmatched to any gene: 5. Germline CDR1 is LNHDA and CDR2 is SQIVND (reference sequence). This CDR3 has 15 amino acids. The DNA of the CDR3 is TGTGCCAGTAGTATGGACAGGGGTTATGATCAGCCCCAGCATTTT. It encodes CASSMDRGYDQPQHF.

The rearrangement joins TRBV29-1 to TRBJ2-7, with a weak D call TRBD1 (5 bases). Germline assignment: CDR1 SQVTM and CDR2 ANQGSEA. This CDR3 spans 13 amino acids. Trimming cost V 8 bases and J 2 bases, with 16 bases left between them. The CDR3 loop reads CSYSWGRTYEQYF. In nucleotides, the CDR3 is TGCAGCTATTCTTGGGGCCGTACCTACGAGCAGTACTTC.

CDR3 amino acids: CASSFTGGKADTQYF. The DNA for the CDR3 is TGTGCCAGCAGCTTCACAGGGGGAAAGGCAGATACGCAGTATTTT. J is TRBJ2-3 and V is TRBV4-2, with TRBD1 matching over 8 bases. The CDR3 spans 15 residues. With 5 bases clipped from V and 4 bases from J, the junction kept 8 bases outside the gene matches. Germline V CDR1 and CDR2: LGHNA, YNFKEQ.

The genes are TRBV6-1 and TRBJ1-1; no reliable D call. V was clipped by 7 bases and J by 0 bases, with 12 bases between them. This CDR3 contains 14 residues. Germline V gene data show CDR1 as MNHNS and CDR2 as SASEGT. CDR3 loop: CASTRYGMNTEAFF. The CDR3 coding sequence is TGTGCCAGCACTCGCTACGGGATGAACACTGAAGCTTTCTTT.

This clone turned up a few times. This chain uses TRBV7-8 with TRBJ2-7, with D possibly TRBD1 on 8 matching bases. V was cut by 6 bases and J by 3 bases, with 15 bases left in between. CDR1 is SGHVS, CDR2 FQNEAQ, per germline. The CDR3 has 14 residues. Here the CDR3 DNA reads TGTGCCAGCAGTTTTACAGGGGGGGACTACGAGCAGTACTTC. This sequence encodes CASSFTGGDYEQYF.

The chain recombines TRBV6-1 with TRBJ2-7; TRBD1 aligns across 11 bases. The CDR3 sequence is 14 residues long. V trimming: 10 bases; J trimming: 5 bases; junction bases outside the gene matches: 10. Germline V CDR1 and CDR2: MNHNS, SASEGT. The CDR3 nucleotides read TGTGCCACCTACACGGGACAGGGGGGGAACGAGCAGTACTTC. This translates into CATYTGQGGNEQYF.

This chain connects TRBV19 to TRBJ2-2; 8 nucleotides agree with TRBD1. The CDR3 totals 15 residues. With V trimmed by 7 bases and J by 1 base, 5 bases remained unmatched. Germline values: CDR1 LNHDA, CDR2 SQIVND (reference sequence). This CDR3 reads CASIKGTGNTGELFF. CDR3 DNA: TGTGCCAGTATTAAGGGGACAGGGAACACCGGGGAGCTGTTTTTT.

The chain combines TRBV2 with TRBJ2-3; unclear D gene. From germline, CDR1 is SNHLY and CDR2 FYNNEI. There are 11 residues in the CDR3. The germline V and J ends were trimmed by 8 bases and 3 bases, with 6 bases remaining between them. The CDR3 coding sequence is TGTGCCAGCTCCCAAACAGATACGCAGTATTTT. It yields the protein CASSQTDTQYF.

The count of this clone is one. The rearrangement links TRBV27 to TRBJ1-4, with TRBD1 as a possible D gene (6 bases). The V gene lost 6 bases and the J gene lost 5 bases, with 16 bases spanning the gap. The CDR3 contains 15 residues. CDR1 and CDR2 (germline): MNHEY, SMNVEV (reference sequence). CDR3 in DNA: TGTGCCAGCAGCTCCAGGACAGCTTCGAATGAAAAACTGTTTTTT. Its translation: CASSSRTASNEKLFF.

V usage is TRBV30 and J usage is TRBJ1-1; perhaps TRBD1 as D (5 bases). There are 14 residues in the CDR3. V was shortened by 4 bases and J by 2 bases, with 14 bases between the two germline ends. The germline V gene has CDR1 GTSNPN and CDR2 SVGIG (reference sequence). The CDR3 reads CAWIAWQGNTEAFF. In DNA form, the CDR3 reads TGTGCCTGGATCGCATGGCAGGGTAACACTGAAGCTTTCTTT.

The V and J genes are TRBV5-1 and TRBJ1-2; TRBD1 aligns across 8 bases. This CDR3 spans 13 amino acids. CDR1 is SGHRS and CDR2 is YFSETQ in the germline V gene. J lost 8 bases, V lost 3 bases, and 6 bases had no gene match. The CDR3: CASSSGGFGGYTF. The CDR3 DNA reads TGCGCCAGCAGCTCAGGGGGCTTTGGGGGCTACACCTTC.

This clone has a handful of counts. This chain connects TRBV19 to TRBJ1-1; D uncertain. V lost 4 bases and J lost 1, with 7 bases in between. Germline CDR1 LNHDA, CDR2 SQIVND (reference sequence). This CDR3 has 13 residues. The CDR3 nucleotides read TGTGCCAGTAGTAGAGTCCAGAACACTGAAGCTTTCTTT. This gives the protein CASSRVQNTEAFF.